Below, 26 T cell receptor beta chains from the same sample are listed, as sequenced in a study of T cells in Graves' hyperthyroidism and ophthalmopathy (dated by TCRdb to the late 2010s). Library preparation was by multiplex PCR. Sequencing was carried out with an Illumina HiSeq 2000. Amplification of TCR beta CDR3 regions was carried out from RNA transcripts. A first-round RT-PCR of the TCR CDR3 used the HTBI primer set with the Qiagen OneStep RT-PCR kit. TCRdb redid the processing of the public reads, applying fastp at Q25 and MiXCR, and retained in-frame beta chains. Identical CDR3 proteins give one entry, which carries the most common genes and DNA. The sample table records under 350,000 distinct CDR3 sequences; around a sixth of these occur just once. The biggest ten clones account for 45% to 50% of the sample. Sequencing was performed on blood. The receptors come from a woman aged 45-60 years with Graves' hyperthyroidism.

This clonotype was observed a handful of times. The rearrangement links TRBV28 to TRBJ2-7; D may be TRBD2 (6 bases). V was shortened by 8 bases and J by 5 bases, with 19 bases between the two germline ends. The CDR3 runs to 14 residues. CDR1 is MDHEN, CDR2 SYDVKM, per germline. In DNA form, the CDR3 reads TGTGCCAGCTCACCGGAGGGAGGATCCCACGAGCAGTACTTC. Translating gives CASSPEGGSHEQYF.

This sequence joins TRBV7-9 and TRBJ2-1; D perhaps matches TRBD2 (6 bases). V shed 11 bases and J shed 9 bases, with 17 bases lying between them. The CDR3 extends over 12 amino acids. The germline gives CDR1 SEHNR, CDR2 FQNEAQ (reference sequence). CDR3: CAGGGTAGEQFF. The DNA of the CDR3 is TGTGCCGGCGGCGGGACCGCCGGTGAGCAGTTCTTC.

This clonotype was detected only a few times. V and J are TRBV20-1 and TRBJ2-7; tentative D call: TRBD1 (5 bases). The CDR3 has 15 amino acids. With 6 bases removed from V and 3 bases from J, the gap between germline ends came to 21 bases. Germline CDR1 DFQATT, CDR2 SNEGSKA (reference sequence). The CDR3 sequence: CSARPSDSPYYEQYF. CDR3 nucleotides: TGCAGTGCGAGACCATCCGACAGTCCCTACTACGAGCAGTACTTC.

This clonotype was seen at least ten times. This chain links TRBV5-1 with TRBJ1-5; 8 bases fit TRBD1. Trimming at V came to 3 bases and at J to 2 bases, leaving 28 bases not matched to a gene. CDR3 length: 23 amino acids. Germline V gene lookup returns CDR1 SGHRS and CDR2 YFSETQ. CDR3 loop: CASSSRTEYPGGEGDRGNQPQHF. For the CDR3, the DNA is TGCGCCAGCAGCTCTAGGACCGAATACCCAGGGGGCGAAGGGGACCGGGGCAATCAGCCCCAGCATTTT.

This clonotype was recorded at least ten times. V is TRBV20-1 and J is TRBJ2-1; TRBD1 might be the D (5 bases). Deletions cut 1 base from V and 3 bases from J, with 13 bases between. CDR1 is DFQATT, CDR2 SNEGSKA, per germline (reference sequence). This CDR3 spans 15 amino acids. CDR3 in amino acids: CSARGEGASYNEQFF. CDR3 in DNA: TGCAGTGCTAGAGGTGAAGGGGCCAGCTACAATGAGCAGTTCTTC.

The chain combines TRBV13 with TRBJ1-1; 8 bases line up with TRBD1. The CDR3 is made up of 13 amino acids. Germline CDR1 reads PRHDT; CDR2 reads FYEKMQ (reference sequence). The trim removed 5 bases at V and 11 bases at J, leaving 10 bases unmatched. The CDR3 region is CASSPRDRLVAFF. The CDR3 nucleotides are TGTGCCAGCAGCCCCAGGGACAGGTTGGTTGCTTTCTTT.

The CDR3 bases are TGTGCCAGCACGGAGCTGGAAAGGACAGATACGCAGTATTTT. This codes for CASTELERTDTQYF. V usage is TRBV2 and J usage is TRBJ2-3; D uncertain. The V end lost 7 bases, the J end lost 3 bases, and 14 bases lay between the germline ends. Per the germline V gene, CDR1 is SNHLY and CDR2 is FYNNEI. This CDR3 region has 14 residues.

The rearrangement uses TRBV6-2 or TRBV6-3 and TRBJ1-4; D is unclear. Per the germline V gene, CDR1 is MNHEY and CDR2 is SVGEGT. Trimming shortened V by 5 bases and J by 7 bases, and 17 bases separated the two germline ends. CDR3 length equals 15 residues. The CDR3 bases are TGTGCCAGCAGTGACCAAGCGGAGCAGCGTGAAAAACTGTTTTTT. Translated: CASSDQAEQREKLFF.

A few counts support this clonotype. CDR3 DNA: TGTGCCAGCAGCCTTACCCAGAGGATGGGGGCGACCCAGTACTTC. As protein: CASSLTQRMGATQYF. This rearrangement joins TRBV28 to TRBJ2-5, with D maybe TRBD1 (6 bases). V was pared by 6 bases and J by 7 bases, with 21 bases between. Per germline, CDR1 MDHEN and CDR2 SYDVKM. The CDR3 is 15 residues long. Complete variable domain (other parts from reference TRBV28 and TRBJ2-5): DVKVTQSSRYLVKRTGEKVFLECVQDMDHENMFWYRQDPGLGLRLIYFSYDVKMKEKGDIPEGYSVSREKKERFSLILESASTNQTSMYLCASSLTQRMGATQYFGPGTRLLVL.

This clonotype showed up just a few times. The CDR3 protein is CASSTLRETRGEQFF. The CDR3 nucleotides are TGTGCCAGCAGCACTCTTAGGGAGACACGAGGTGAGCAGTTCTTC. The chain recombines TRBV11-2 with TRBJ2-1; the D gene is possibly TRBD2 (5 bases). Germline V gene data show CDR1 as SGHAT and CDR2 as FQNNGV. The V and J ends lost 5 bases and 9 bases respectively, with 20 bases between them. The CDR3 extends over 15 amino acids.

V gene TRBV10-1 combines with J gene TRBJ2-1; TRBD1 might be the D (5 bases). Germline CDR1 reads WNHNN; CDR2 reads SYGVQD (reference sequence). The germline V and J ends were trimmed by 0 bases and 8 bases, with 11 bases remaining between them. This CDR3 is built from 14 residues. The CDR3 coding sequence is TGCGCCAGCAGTGAGTCGACAGCCGCCCATGAGCAGTTCTTC. Its translation is CASSESTAAHEQFF.

The chain uses TRBV19 and TRBJ1-5; D not resolved. The V gene's germline CDR1 is LNHDA and CDR2 SQIVND (reference sequence). Trimming removed 1 base from V and 4 bases from J, with 8 bases in between. The CDR3 has 14 amino acids. Here the CDR3 DNA reads TGTGCCAGTAGTATAGTAAGGGATAATCAGCCCCAGCATTTT. This sequence encodes CASSIVRDNQPQHF.

This clonotype has just a few counts. This chain connects TRBV7-6 to TRBJ1-2; 8 bases align to TRBD1. V gave up 3 bases and J gave up 5 bases; unmatched junction bases: 5. The CDR3 runs 14 residues. Germline V CDR1 and CDR2: SGHVS, FNYEAQ. The CDR3 loop is CASSFSDREYGYTF. DNA of the CDR3: TGTGCCAGCAGCTTCTCGGACAGGGAATATGGCTACACCTTC.

This clonotype appeared many times. This sequence joins TRBV20-1 and TRBJ2-5; TRBD1 aligns across 7 bases. CDR3 length: 15 residues. Germline-derived CDR1 and CDR2 are DFQATT and SNEGSKA (reference sequence). V lost 5 bases and J lost 0; bases outside the gene matches: 9. This chain's CDR3 is CSACQGVSYQETQYF. The CDR3 DNA reads as TGCAGTGCTTGCCAGGGGGTGTCGTACCAAGAGACCCAGTACTTC.

This clonotype was detected many times. This sequence joins TRBV10-3 and TRBJ1-2, with D hard to call. The CDR3 extends over 12 amino acids. Trimming removed 6 bases from V and 8 bases from J, with 13 bases in between. Per the germline V gene, CDR1 is ENHRY and CDR2 is SYGVKD. The CDR3 loop reads CAISPGLGGYTF. As DNA, the CDR3 is TGTGCCATCAGCCCTGGACTGGGAGGCTACACCTTC.

This clonotype showed up many times. J is TRBJ2-1 and V is TRBV5-1; D is unresolved. Trimming took 3 bases from V and 6 from J, leaving 7 bases between them. Germline V gives CDR1 SGHRS, CDR2 YFSETQ. CDR3 length: 12 amino acids. CDR3 in amino acids: CASSWIGNEQFF. CDR3 DNA sequence: TGCGCCAGCAGCTGGATCGGCAATGAGCAGTTCTTC.

The chain recombines TRBV6-1 with TRBJ2-7, with 7 bases lining up with TRBD2. V was pared by 5 bases and J by 2 bases, with 6 bases of the junction left unmatched. The CDR3 has 14 residues. Per germline, CDR1 MNHNS and CDR2 SASEGT. CDR3 sequence reads: CASSKREAAYEQYF. Here the CDR3 DNA reads TGTGCCAGCAGTAAACGGGAGGCCGCCTACGAGCAGTACTTC.

This clonotype was observed a few times. The chain combines TRBV6-1 with TRBJ1-6, with D perhaps TRBD1 (5 bases). Trimming left V 4 bases short and J 4 bases short, with 14 bases between. The CDR3 has 16 residues. Germline assignment: CDR1 MNHNS and CDR2 SASEGT. The CDR3 DNA is TGTGCCAGCAGTGCGGAGGGGCTGAGGTATAATTCACCCCTCCACTTT. Translated, it gives CASSAEGLRYNSPLHF.

This clonotype was seen a handful of times. The chain is built from TRBV30 and TRBJ2-7; D may be TRBD1 or TRBD2 (6 bases each). This CDR3 has 14 amino acids. V was cut by 0 bases and J by 2 bases, with 11 bases left in between. Germline lookup yields CDR1 GTSNPN and CDR2 SVGIG (reference sequence). The CDR3: CAWSVGGSAYEQYV. The CDR3 bases are TGTGCCTGGAGTGTAGGGGGGTCTGCCTACGAGCAGTACGTC.

This clonotype was detected many times. This sequence joins TRBV4-1 and TRBJ2-7; 7 nucleotides match TRBD1. The V gene end was trimmed by 6 bases and the J gene end by 1 base; junction bases not matched to a gene: 9. Per germline, CDR1 MGHRA and CDR2 YSYEKL. The CDR3 runs to 15 residues. CDR3 region: CASSTDTGQSYEQYF. The CDR3 nucleotides are TGCGCCAGCAGTACCGATACGGGACAGTCCTACGAGCAGTACTTC.

This clonotype was counted between two and nine times. The CDR3 DNA reads TGCGCCAGCAGCCCCACCCGGCAGCCTTACTACAATGAGCAGTTCTTC. Encoded protein: CASSPTRQPYYNEQFF. The V and J genes are TRBV5-1 and TRBJ2-1; the D is unclear. The germline V gene has CDR1 SGHRS and CDR2 YFSETQ. V was shortened by 4 bases and J by 3 bases, with 17 bases between the two germline ends. This CDR3 has 16 amino acids.

This clonotype turned up a few times. V usage is TRBV29-1 and J usage is TRBJ2-3; the match to TRBD2 covers 7 bases. This CDR3 region has 14 residues. The germline V gene has CDR1 SQVTM and CDR2 ANQGSEA. The V gene end was trimmed by 6 bases and the J gene end by 2 bases; junction bases not matched to a gene: 8. The DNA for the CDR3 is TGCAGCGTGCAAAGTAGCGGGCACACAGATACGCAGTATTTT. This codes for CSVQSSGHTDTQYF.

The chain is built from TRBV11-2 and TRBJ2-1, with TRBD1 as a possible D gene (5 bases). The CDR3 loop spans 14 amino acids. Trimming removed 7 bases at V and 0 bases at J, with 10 bases between. The germline CDR1 and CDR2 sequences are SGHAT and FQNNGV. Written as DNA, the CDR3 is TGTGCCAGCAACCAGGGTTACTCCTACAATGAGCAGTTCTTC. Protein: CASNQGYSYNEQFF. Filled out from reference TRBV11-2 and TRBJ2-1, the complete variable domain reads EAGVAQSPRYKIIEKRQSVAFWCNPISGHATLYWYQQILGQGPKLLIQFQNNGVVDDSQLPKDRFSAERLKGVDSTLKIQPAKLEDSAVYLCASNQGYSYNEQFFGPGTRLTVL.

At least ten counts were recorded for this clonotype. The chain uses TRBV2 and TRBJ2-1; TRBD2 agrees at 9 bases. CDR3 length: 15 amino acids. Germline-derived CDR1 and CDR2 are SNHLY and FYNNEI. V trimming: 4 bases; J trimming: 8 bases; junction bases outside the gene matches: 9. For the CDR3, the DNA is TGTGCCAGCAGTGTACCGGGACTAGCAATGGATGAGCAGTTCTTC. It specifies CASSVPGLAMDEQFF.

CDR3 sequence reads: CASSEGIGDTTDTQYF. As DNA, the CDR3 is TGTGCCAGCAGCGAGGGGATAGGGGACACCACAGATACGCAGTATTTT. The rearrangement uses TRBV9 and TRBJ2-3, with D perhaps matching TRBD1 (6 bases). V was shortened by 3 bases and J by 2 bases, with 16 bases between the two germline ends. Germline assignment: CDR1 SGDLS and CDR2 YYNGEE. This CDR3 is 16 amino acids long.

This clonotype has ten or more counts. The chain couples TRBV27 to TRBJ2-1; 12 bases fit TRBD2. The V segment lost 3 bases and the J segment 5 bases; nucleotides outside the gene matches: 5. The CDR3 runs 16 residues. Per germline, CDR1 MNHEY and CDR2 SMNVEV (reference sequence). CDR3 sequence reads: CASSFIGLAGHNEQFF. In nucleotides, the CDR3 is TGTGCCAGCAGTTTCATCGGACTAGCGGGACACAATGAGCAGTTCTTC.